A selection of T cell receptor beta chains follows, all from one sample in a study of T cell responses to AZD1222 COVID-19 vaccine. Profiling relied on immunoSEQ multiplex PCR, and the TCRdb table lists in-frame clones only, not all of them. The sample lists 100,000 to 150,000 clones, approximately 90% occurring once. The sample consisted of peripheral blood, taken on day 0 of MenACWY control vaccination. These receptors originate from an adult in good health. The CDR3 runs from the conserved cysteine through the conserved F or W. The D gene is left open where the match is weak. Size values are once, few and many counts, or a class for expanded clones, and some rows have none.

>few|NA|TRBV28|TRBJ1-6
CASNPDTEGISPLHF
TGTGCCAGCAACCCGGACACTGAGGGGATTTCACCCCTCCACTTT
>NA|NA|TRBV11-2|TRBJ2-3
CASSLRDTQYF
TGTGCCAGCAGCTTAAGGGATACGCAGTATTTT
>once|NA|TRBV5-3|TRBJ2-3
CARSFSQLAQDTQYF
TGTGCCAGAAGCTTCAGCCAGTTGGCACAAGATACGCAGTATTTT
>NA|NA|TRBV7-2|TRBJ2-1
CASSPYLSNEQFF
TGTGCCAGCAGCCCATACCTTAGCAATGAGCAGTTCTTC
>NA|TRBD1|TRBV9|TRBJ1-5
CASSPKTGAQPQHF
TGTGCCAGCAGCCCTAAGACAGGGGCTCAGCCCCAGCATTTT
>NA|TRBD2|TRBV23-1|TRBJ2-3
CASSQSVVQREPDTQYF
TGCGCCAGCAGTCAATCGGTGGTACAGCGGGAGCCAGATACGCAGTATTTT
>once|TRBD2|TRBV5-1|TRBJ2-1
CASSLSPAGLGEQFF
TGCGCCAGCAGCTTGTCCCCAGCGGGACTGGGAGAGCAGTTCTTC
>NA|TRBD1|TRBV14|TRBJ1-2
CASSPRTGPNVGGYTF
TGTGCCAGCAGCCCGAGGACAGGGCCCAACGTGGGAGGCTACACCTTC
>NA|NA|TRBV11-3|TRBJ1-2
CASSSYRGGPYGYTF
TGTGCCAGCAGCTCGTACCGCGGGGGGCCTTATGGCTACACCTTC
>NA|NA|TRBV7-2|TRBJ2-7
CASSWVPGPNSEQYF
TGTGCCAGCAGCTGGGTACCGGGACCCAATTCCGAGCAGTACTTC
>NA|NA|TRBV2|TRBJ1-1
CASSDTEMNTEAFF
TGTGCCAGCAGTGATACTGAGATGAACACTGAAGCTTTCTTT
>NA|NA|TRBV7-2|TRBJ2-5
CASSPLDYQETQYF
TGTGCCAGCAGCCCCCTGGACTACCAAGAGACCCAGTACTTC
>NA|TRBD1|TRBV13|TRBJ1-2
CASSTRQGMNYGYTF
TGTGCCAGCAGCACTAGACAGGGGATGAACTATGGCTACACCTTC